The 12 T cell receptor beta chains given below trace back to one sample, sequenced in a study of graft-versus-host responses after intestinal transplantation. This table comes from immunoSEQ multiplex PCR, and its TCRdb copy is limited to in-frame clones, with some not included. Among 14,000 to 15,000 clones listed, just under 95% were seen once. Specimen: PBMCs, collected 9 days after transplant. All receptors derive from a human patient who received an intestinal transplant, so some T cells may come from the graft donor.

This clone has just one count. The V call is TRBV19, the J call TRBJ2-1, with D unresolved. In germline, CDR1 is LNHDA, CDR2 SQIVND (reference sequence). The CDR3 totals 14 residues. The ends were cut back, 6 bases at V and 3 bases at J, with 12 bases in the middle. The CDR3 reads CASSANSLYNEQFF. The CDR3 DNA is TGTGCCAGTAGCGCCAATTCTCTCTACAATGAGCAGTTCTTC.

The CDR3, as DNA: TGTGCCAGCAGCGACCGGACAGGGAAAGAGACCCAGTACTTC. This gives the protein CASSDRTGKETQYF. The chain couples TRBV7-6 to TRBJ2-5, with 8 bases that match TRBD1. Per germline, CDR1 SGHVS and CDR2 FNYEAQ. Trimming cost V 5 bases and J 3 bases; bases outside gene matches: 5. The CDR3 runs to 14 residues.

Comment on this clone: Within the sample, other DNA sequences also encode this same CDR3. The rearrangement links TRBV4-1 to TRBJ1-1; TRBD1 might be the D (5 bases). V gave up 0 bases and J gave up 2 bases, with 16 bases separating them. The CDR3 contains 17 residues. The V gene's germline CDR1 is MGHRA and CDR2 YSYEKL. In nucleotides, the CDR3 is TGCGCCAGCAGCCAAGAACCCCCGGGACGGGTTAACACTGAAGCTTTCTTT. This translates into CASSQEPPGRVNTEAFF.

The J gene is TRBJ1-1, the V gene TRBV4-2; D is unclear. Looked up from germline, CDR1 is LGHNA and CDR2 is YNFKEQ. The V and J ends lost 2 bases and 4 bases respectively, with 11 bases between them. There are 14 residues in the CDR3. CDR3 amino acids: CASSQPVGGTEAFF. The CDR3 nucleotides read TGTGCCAGCAGCCAACCTGTGGGAGGCACTGAAGCTTTCTTT.

This chain links TRBV27 with TRBJ1-5, with D tentatively TRBD1 (5 bases). V was cut by 3 bases and J by 7 bases, with 13 bases left in between. Germline V gives CDR1 MNHEY, CDR2 SMNVEV (reference sequence). This CDR3 region has 14 residues. The CDR3 nucleotides are TGTGCCAGCAGTTTCGGGGGGGGAGGGCAGCCCCAGCATTTT. As protein: CASSFGGGGQPQHF.

This chain joins TRBV7-9 and TRBJ1-1; 10 nucleotides line up with TRBD1. There are 15 residues in the CDR3. Unmatched junction bases numbered 6, after V lost 5 bases and J lost 3 bases. Per the germline V gene, CDR1 is SEHNR and CDR2 is FQNEAQ (reference sequence). Written as DNA, the CDR3 is TGTGCCAGCAGCCCTCGACAGGGGGCGGACACTGAAGCTTTCTTT. Amino acids: CASSPRQGADTEAFF.

This rearrangement joins TRBV9 to TRBJ2-7; 7 positions match TRBD2. This CDR3 comprises 16 residues. The V gene's germline CDR1 is SGDLS and CDR2 YYNGEE. The ends lost 4 bases at V and 4 bases at J; junction bases unmatched: 14. CDR3 in amino acids: CASSPQLALQPYEQYF. CDR3 bases: TGTGCCAGCAGCCCCCAACTAGCGCTGCAACCTTACGAGCAGTACTTC.

The rearrangement uses TRBV7-8 and TRBJ2-1, with D maybe TRBD2 (5 bases). Trimming stripped 1 base from V and 11 bases from J, with 9 bases between. Looked up from germline, CDR1 is SGHVS and CDR2 is FQNEAQ. The length of the CDR3 is 12 residues. The CDR3 coding sequence is TGTGCCAGCAGCTTAGAAGCGGTTAAGCAGTTCTTC. Translation gives CASSLEAVKQFF.

V usage is TRBV7-6 and J usage is TRBJ2-5, with 11 positions matching TRBD2. V lost 5 bases, J lost 5 bases, and 7 bases stayed unmatched. The germline gives CDR1 SGHVS, CDR2 FNYEAQ. The CDR3 extends over 15 amino acids. DNA for the CDR3: TGTGCCAGCAGCAATAGCGGGAGGGCCAGTGAGACCCAGTACTTC. Its translation: CASSNSGRASETQYF.

The chain joins TRBV2 to TRBJ1-1, with 7 bases that match TRBD1. CDR3 length equals 15 residues. Germline V gives CDR1 SNHLY, CDR2 FYNNEI. Trimming removed 3 bases from V and 1 base from J; junction bases left unmatched: 5. The CDR3, as DNA: TGTGCCAGCAGTGATCAGGGGGTAGGGAACACTGAAGCTTTCTTT. This codes for CASSDQGVGNTEAFF.

The V call is TRBV9, the J call TRBJ2-3, with 8 bases fitting TRBD2. V was pared by 4 bases and J by 4 bases, with 8 bases of the junction left unmatched. The CDR3 extends over 15 amino acids. Looked up from germline, CDR1 is SGDLS and CDR2 is YYNGEE. CDR3 protein: CASSPPGRAADTQYF. The DNA of the CDR3 is TGTGCCAGCAGCCCCCCCGGGAGGGCGGCAGATACGCAGTATTTT.

This clone appeared a few times. The chain couples TRBV28 to TRBJ1-3; D is undetermined. This CDR3 contains 13 residues. Trimming shortened V by 2 bases and J by 0 bases, and 2 bases separated the two germline ends. Per the germline V gene, CDR1 is MDHEN and CDR2 is SYDVKM. DNA of the CDR3: TGTGCCAGCAGTTTAAGCTCTGGAAACACCATATATTTT. Translating it yields CASSLSSGNTIYF. Variable domain in full (rest from reference TRBV28 and TRBJ1-3): DVKVTQSSRYLVKRTGEKVFLECVQDMDHENMFWYRQDPGLGLRLIYFSYDVKMKEKGDIPEGYSVSREKKERFSLILESASTNQTSMYLCASSLSSGNTIYFGEGSWLTVV.